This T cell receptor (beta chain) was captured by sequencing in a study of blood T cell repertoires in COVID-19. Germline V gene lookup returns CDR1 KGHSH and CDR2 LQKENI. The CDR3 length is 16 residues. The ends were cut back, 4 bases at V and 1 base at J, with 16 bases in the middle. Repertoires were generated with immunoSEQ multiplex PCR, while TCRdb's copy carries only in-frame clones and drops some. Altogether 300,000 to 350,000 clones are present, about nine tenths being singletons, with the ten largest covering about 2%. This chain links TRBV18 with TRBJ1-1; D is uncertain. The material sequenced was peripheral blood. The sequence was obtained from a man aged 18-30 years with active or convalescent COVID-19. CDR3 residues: CASSQIVTAANTEAFF. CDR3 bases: TGTGCCAGCTCACAGATTGTTACAGCTGCGAACACTGAAGCTTTCTTT.